Detailed here is one T cell receptor (beta chain). The age range of participants was about 18 to 90 years, with residence in around 22 US areas. This specimen belongs to a study of blood T cell repertoires in COVID-19. At the level of the study: PBMCs, B-cell-depleted T cells, or T cells were the source of the cDNA or gDNA that made up the material.

Repertoires were generated with immunoSEQ multiplex PCR, while TCRdb's copy carries only in-frame clones and drops some. The top ten hold over 0.9% of the sample, which has over 300,000 clones, around 89% seen once. Germline assignment: CDR1 MGHDK and CDR2 SYGVNS. J was trimmed by 3 bases and V by 4 bases; bases with no gene match: 12. The CDR3 runs to 17 residues. The V gene is TRBV25-1, the J gene TRBJ2-7; 10 bases match TRBD1. The source of this sequence is a woman aged 30 to 39 with acute COVID-19. The sequencing sample was made of PBMCs or T cells enriched from blood (not recorded which). In DNA, the CDR3 is TGTGCCAGCAGTGGCCCGCCCGGGGGACAGGGGATCTACGAGCAGTACTTC. Its protein is CASSGPPGGQGIYEQYF.